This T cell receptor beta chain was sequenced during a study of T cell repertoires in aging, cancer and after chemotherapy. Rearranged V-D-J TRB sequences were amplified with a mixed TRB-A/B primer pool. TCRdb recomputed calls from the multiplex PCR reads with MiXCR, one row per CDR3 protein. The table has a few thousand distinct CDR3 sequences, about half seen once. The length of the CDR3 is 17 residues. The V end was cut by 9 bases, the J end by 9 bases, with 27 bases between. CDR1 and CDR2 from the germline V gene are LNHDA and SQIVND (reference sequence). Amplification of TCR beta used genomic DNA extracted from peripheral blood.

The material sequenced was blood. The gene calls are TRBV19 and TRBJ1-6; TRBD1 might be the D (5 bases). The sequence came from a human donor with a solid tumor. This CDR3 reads CARDAWTGAALCSPLHF. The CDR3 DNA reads TGTGCCAGGGATGCCTGGACTGGGGCGGCTCTCTGTTCACCCCTCCACTTT.